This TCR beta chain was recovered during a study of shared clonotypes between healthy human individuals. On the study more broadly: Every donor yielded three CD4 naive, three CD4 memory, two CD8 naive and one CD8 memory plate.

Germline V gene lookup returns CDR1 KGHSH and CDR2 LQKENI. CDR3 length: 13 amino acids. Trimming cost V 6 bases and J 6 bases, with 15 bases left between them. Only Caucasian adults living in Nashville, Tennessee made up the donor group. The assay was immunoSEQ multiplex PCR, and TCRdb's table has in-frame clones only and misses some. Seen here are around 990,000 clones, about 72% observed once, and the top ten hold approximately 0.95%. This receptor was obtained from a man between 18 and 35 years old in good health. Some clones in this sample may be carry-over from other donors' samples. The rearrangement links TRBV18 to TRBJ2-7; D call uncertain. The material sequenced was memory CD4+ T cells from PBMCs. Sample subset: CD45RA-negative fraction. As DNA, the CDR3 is TGTGCCAGCTCGCGAGCTGATGACCGCGAGCAGTACTTC. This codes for CASSRADDREQYF.